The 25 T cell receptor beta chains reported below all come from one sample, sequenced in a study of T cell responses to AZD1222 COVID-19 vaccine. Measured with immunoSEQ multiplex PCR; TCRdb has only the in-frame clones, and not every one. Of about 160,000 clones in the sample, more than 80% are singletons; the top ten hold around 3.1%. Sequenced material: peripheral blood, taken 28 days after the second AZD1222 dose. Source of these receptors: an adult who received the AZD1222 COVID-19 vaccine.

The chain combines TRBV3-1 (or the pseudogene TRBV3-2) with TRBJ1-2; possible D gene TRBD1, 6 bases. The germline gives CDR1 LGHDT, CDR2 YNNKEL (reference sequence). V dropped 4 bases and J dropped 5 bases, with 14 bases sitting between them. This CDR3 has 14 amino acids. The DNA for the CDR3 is TGTGCCAGCAGCCTTGGGACATCGACTTATGGCTACACCTTC. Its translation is CASSLGTSTYGYTF.

For the CDR3, the DNA is TGTGCCAGCAGCTTGGGGACAGGGGTAGGCGAGCAGTACTTC. This sequence encodes CASSLGTGVGEQYF. The gene calls are TRBV5-6 and TRBJ2-7; 9 nucleotides match TRBD1. CDR3 length equals 14 residues. Germline V gene sequence: CDR1 SGHDT, CDR2 YYEEEE. V gave up 0 bases and J gave up 6 bases; unmatched junction bases: 4. Looking up the rest from reference TRBV5-6 and TRBJ2-7 gives the full variable domain: DAGVTQSPTHLIKTRGQQVTLRCSPKSGHDTVSWYQQALGQGPQFIFQYYEEEERQRGNFPDRFSGHQFPNYSSELNVNALLLGDSALYLCASSLGTGVGEQYFGPGTRLTVT.

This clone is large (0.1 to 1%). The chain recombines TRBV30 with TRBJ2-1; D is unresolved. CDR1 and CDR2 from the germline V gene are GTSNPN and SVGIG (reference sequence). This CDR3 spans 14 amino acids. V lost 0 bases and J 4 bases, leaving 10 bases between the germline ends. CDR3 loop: CAWSVRLEYNEQFF. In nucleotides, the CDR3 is TGTGCCTGGAGTGTTAGGCTAGAGTACAATGAGCAGTTCTTC.

For the CDR3, the DNA is TGCGCCAGCAGCTTGGAACCGGGCGACACTGAAGCTTTCTTT. Its translation is CASSLEPGDTEAFF. This rearrangement joins TRBV5-1 to TRBJ1-1, with no clear D. With 0 bases removed from V and 3 bases from J, the gap between germline ends came to 9 bases. Germline V gene sequence: CDR1 SGHRS, CDR2 YFSETQ. The CDR3 has 14 amino acids.

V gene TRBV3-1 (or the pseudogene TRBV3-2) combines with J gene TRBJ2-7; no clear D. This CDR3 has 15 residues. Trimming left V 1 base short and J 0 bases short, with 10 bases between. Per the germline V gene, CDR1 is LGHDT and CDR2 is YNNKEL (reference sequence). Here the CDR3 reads CASSQGITFSYEQYF. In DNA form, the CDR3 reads TGTGCCAGCAGCCAAGGGATCACTTTCTCCTACGAGCAGTACTTC.

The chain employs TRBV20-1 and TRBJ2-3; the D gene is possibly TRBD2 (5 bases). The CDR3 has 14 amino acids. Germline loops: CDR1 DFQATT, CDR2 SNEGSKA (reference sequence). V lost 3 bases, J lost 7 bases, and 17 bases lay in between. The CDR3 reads CSASAGRERHTQYF. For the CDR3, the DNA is TGCAGTGCTAGTGCGGGTAGGGAACGGCATACGCAGTATTTT.

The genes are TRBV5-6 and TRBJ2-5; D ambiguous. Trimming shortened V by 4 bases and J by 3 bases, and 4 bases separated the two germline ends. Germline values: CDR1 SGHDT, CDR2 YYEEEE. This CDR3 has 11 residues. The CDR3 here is CASSREETQYF. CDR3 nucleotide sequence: TGTGCCAGCAGCCGGGAAGAGACCCAGTACTTC.

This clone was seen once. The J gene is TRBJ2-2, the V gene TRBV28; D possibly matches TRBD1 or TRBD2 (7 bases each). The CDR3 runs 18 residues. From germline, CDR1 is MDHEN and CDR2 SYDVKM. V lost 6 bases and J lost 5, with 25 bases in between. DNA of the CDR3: TGTGCCAGCAGCATCCTCTCCGGGGAGGGGGCGTGGACCGGGGAGCTGTTTTTT. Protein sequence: CASSILSGEGAWTGELFF.

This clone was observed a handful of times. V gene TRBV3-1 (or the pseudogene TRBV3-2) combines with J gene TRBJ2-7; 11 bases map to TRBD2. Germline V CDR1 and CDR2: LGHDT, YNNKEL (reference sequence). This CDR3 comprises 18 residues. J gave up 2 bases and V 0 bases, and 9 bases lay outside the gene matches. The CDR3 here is CASSQDIRLAGPPYEQYF. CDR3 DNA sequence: TGTGCCAGCAGCCAAGACATCCGACTAGCGGGGCCCCCCTACGAGCAGTACTTC.

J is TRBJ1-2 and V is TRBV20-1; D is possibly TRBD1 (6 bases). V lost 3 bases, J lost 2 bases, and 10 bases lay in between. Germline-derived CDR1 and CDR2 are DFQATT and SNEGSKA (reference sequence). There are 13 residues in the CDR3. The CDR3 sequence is CSASARGNYGYTF. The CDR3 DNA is TGCAGTGCTAGTGCAAGGGGGAACTATGGCTACACCTTC.

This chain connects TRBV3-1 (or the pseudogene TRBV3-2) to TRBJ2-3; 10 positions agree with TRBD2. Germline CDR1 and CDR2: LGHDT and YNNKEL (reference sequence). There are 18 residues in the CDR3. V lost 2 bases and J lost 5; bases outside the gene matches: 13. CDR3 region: CASSQPLTSGLRGDTQYF. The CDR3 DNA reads TGTGCCAGCAGCCAACCTTTGACTAGCGGGCTAAGGGGAGATACGCAGTATTTT.

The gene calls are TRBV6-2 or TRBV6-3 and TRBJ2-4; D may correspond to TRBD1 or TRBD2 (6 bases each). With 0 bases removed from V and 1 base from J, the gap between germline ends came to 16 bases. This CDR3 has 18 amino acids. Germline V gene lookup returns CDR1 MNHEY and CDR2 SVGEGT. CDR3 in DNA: TGTGCCAGCAGTTACTCCAGAGGGGGAGGCCGGGCCAAAAACATTCAGTACTTC. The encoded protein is CASSYSRGGGRAKNIQYF.

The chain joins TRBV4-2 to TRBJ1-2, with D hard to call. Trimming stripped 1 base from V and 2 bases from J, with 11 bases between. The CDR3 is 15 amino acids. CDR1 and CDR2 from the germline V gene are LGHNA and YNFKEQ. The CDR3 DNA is TGTGCCAGCAGCCAAGGGGTCGGCTACAACTATGGCTACACCTTC. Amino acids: CASSQGVGYNYGYTF.

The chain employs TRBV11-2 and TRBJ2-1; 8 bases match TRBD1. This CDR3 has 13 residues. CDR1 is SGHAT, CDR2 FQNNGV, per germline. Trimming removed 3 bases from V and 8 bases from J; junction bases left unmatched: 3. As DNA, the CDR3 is TGTGCCAGCAGCTTCTACAGGGGGTATGAGCAGTTCTTC. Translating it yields CASSFYRGYEQFF. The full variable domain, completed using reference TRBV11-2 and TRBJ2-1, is EAGVAQSPRYKIIEKRQSVAFWCNPISGHATLYWYQQILGQGPKLLIQFQNNGVVDDSQLPKDRFSAERLKGVDSTLKIQPAKLEDSAVYLCASSFYRGYEQFFGPGTRLTVL.

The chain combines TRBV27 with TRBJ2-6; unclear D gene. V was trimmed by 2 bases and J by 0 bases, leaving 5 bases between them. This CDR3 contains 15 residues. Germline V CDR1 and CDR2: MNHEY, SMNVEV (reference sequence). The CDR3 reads CASSLGTSGANVLTF. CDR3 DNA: TGTGCCAGCAGTTTAGGTACCTCTGGGGCCAACGTCCTGACTTTC.

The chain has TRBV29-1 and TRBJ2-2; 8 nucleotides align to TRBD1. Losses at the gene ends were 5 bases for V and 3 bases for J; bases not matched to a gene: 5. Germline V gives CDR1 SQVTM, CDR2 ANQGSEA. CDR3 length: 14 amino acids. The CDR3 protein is CSVNLGQDTGELFF. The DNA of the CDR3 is TGCAGCGTTAACTTGGGACAGGACACCGGGGAGCTGTTTTTT.

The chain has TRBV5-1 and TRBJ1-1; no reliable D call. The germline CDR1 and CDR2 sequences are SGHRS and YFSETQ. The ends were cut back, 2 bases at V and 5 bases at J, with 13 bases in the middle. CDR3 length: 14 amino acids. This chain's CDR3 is CASSFDRGITEAFF. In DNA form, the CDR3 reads TGCGCCAGCAGCTTCGACCGGGGTATTACTGAAGCTTTCTTT.

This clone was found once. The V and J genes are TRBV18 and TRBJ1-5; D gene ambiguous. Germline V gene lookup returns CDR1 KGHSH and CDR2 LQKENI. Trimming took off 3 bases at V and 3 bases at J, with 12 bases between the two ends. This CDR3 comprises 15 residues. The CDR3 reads CASSPRGRDNQPQHF. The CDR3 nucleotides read TGTGCCAGCTCACCGCGAGGACGGGACAATCAGCCCCAGCATTTT.

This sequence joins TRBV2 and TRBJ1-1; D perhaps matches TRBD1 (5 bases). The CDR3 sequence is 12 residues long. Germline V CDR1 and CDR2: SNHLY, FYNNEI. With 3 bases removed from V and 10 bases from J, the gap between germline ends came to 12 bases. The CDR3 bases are TGTGCCAGCAGTGAGGGGGAGGTTGCAGCTTTCTTT. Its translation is CASSEGEVAAFF.

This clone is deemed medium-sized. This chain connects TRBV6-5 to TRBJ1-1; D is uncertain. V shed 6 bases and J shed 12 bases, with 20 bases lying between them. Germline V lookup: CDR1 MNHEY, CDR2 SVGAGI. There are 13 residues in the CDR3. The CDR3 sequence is CASRTDTRLGTFF. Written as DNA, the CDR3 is TGTGCCAGCAGAACCGACACCCGCCTAGGGACTTTCTTT.

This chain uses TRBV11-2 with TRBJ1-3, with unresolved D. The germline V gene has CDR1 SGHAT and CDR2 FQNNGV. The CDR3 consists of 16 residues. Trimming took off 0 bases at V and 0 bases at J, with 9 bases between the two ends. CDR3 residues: CASSLEPWSSGNTIYF. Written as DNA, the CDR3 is TGTGCCAGCAGCTTAGAACCGTGGAGCTCTGGAAACACCATATATTTT.

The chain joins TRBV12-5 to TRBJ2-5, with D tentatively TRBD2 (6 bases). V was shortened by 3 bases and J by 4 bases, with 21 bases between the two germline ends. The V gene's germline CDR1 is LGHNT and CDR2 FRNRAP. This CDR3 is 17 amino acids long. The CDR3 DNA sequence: TGTGCTAGTGGTTTCTCCGGTGCGGGTCTCGGGGGAGAGACCCAGTACTTC. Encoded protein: CASGFSGAGLGGETQYF.

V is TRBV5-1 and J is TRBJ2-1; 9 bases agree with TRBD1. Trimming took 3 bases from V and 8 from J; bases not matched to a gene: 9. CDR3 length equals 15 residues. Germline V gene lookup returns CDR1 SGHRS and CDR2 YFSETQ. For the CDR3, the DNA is TGCGCCAGCAGCTCGGGGACAGGGATAAGGGATGAGCAGTTCTTC. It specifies CASSSGTGIRDEQFF.

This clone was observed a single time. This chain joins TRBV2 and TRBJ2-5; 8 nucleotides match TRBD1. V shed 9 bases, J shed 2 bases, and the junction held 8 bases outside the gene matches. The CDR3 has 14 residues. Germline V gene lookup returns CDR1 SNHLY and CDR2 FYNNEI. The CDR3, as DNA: TGTGCCAGTAGAGACAGGGGAGGACAAGAGACCCAGTACTTC. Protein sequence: CASRDRGGQETQYF.

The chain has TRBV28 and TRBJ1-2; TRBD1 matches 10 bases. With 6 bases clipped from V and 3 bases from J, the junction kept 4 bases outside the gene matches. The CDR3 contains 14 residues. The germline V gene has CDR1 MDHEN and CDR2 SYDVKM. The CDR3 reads CASRGQGPDYGYTF. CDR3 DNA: TGTGCCAGCAGGGGACAGGGGCCGGACTATGGCTACACCTTC.